Shown below are 21 T cell receptor beta chains from a single sample sequenced in a study of graft-versus-host responses after intestinal transplantation. Sequencing was performed with immunoSEQ multiplex PCR; in TCRdb, only in-frame clones are kept and a portion is missing. The sample lists approximately 88,000 clones, roughly 90% occurring once. No antigen has been assigned to these receptors. This specimen was unstimulated CD4+ T cells sorted from spleen or lymph node cells, taken before intestinal transplant. These receptors all come from a human donor who received an intestinal transplant.

J is TRBJ1-1 and V is TRBV6-5, with 7 bases fitting TRBD1. Per the germline V gene, CDR1 is MNHEY and CDR2 is SVGAGI. Germline trimming cut 7 bases from V and 3 bases from J; bases unmatched to any gene: 8. The CDR3 contains 14 residues. CDR3 nucleotide sequence: TGTGCCAGCAAACCACAGGGGAGTCACACTGAAGCTTTCTTT. Protein: CASKPQGSHTEAFF.

The V call is TRBV7-9, the J call TRBJ1-2; maybe TRBD1 (5 bases). This CDR3 has 13 residues. V was shortened by 1 base and J by 3 bases, with 6 bases between the two germline ends. CDR1 and CDR2 from the germline V gene are SEHNR and FQNEAQ (reference sequence). The CDR3 DNA sequence: TGTGCCAGCAGCTTAGGGACACACTATGGCTACACCTTC. As protein: CASSLGTHYGYTF.

This sequence joins TRBV5-1 and TRBJ2-1; D ambiguous. CDR3 size: 15 residues. Germline lookup yields CDR1 SGHRS and CDR2 YFSETQ. Trimming stripped 2 bases from V and 0 bases from J, with 9 bases between. CDR3 residues: CASSFGWSSYNEQFF. For the CDR3, the DNA is TGCGCCAGCAGCTTTGGCTGGAGCTCCTACAATGAGCAGTTCTTC.

The rearrangement uses TRBV5-1 and TRBJ2-6; D possibly corresponds to TRBD1 (6 bases). This CDR3 has 15 residues. Trimming cost V 0 bases and J 2 bases, with 6 bases left between them. Germline lookup yields CDR1 SGHRS and CDR2 YFSETQ. In nucleotides, the CDR3 is TGCGCCAGCAGCTTGGACAGGGCTGGGGCCAACGTCCTGACTTTC. The encoded protein is CASSLDRAGANVLTF.

The chain is built from TRBV6-1 and TRBJ2-1; 11 bases align to TRBD1. The CDR3 has 16 amino acids. Germline CDR1 MNHNS, CDR2 SASEGT. The V gene end was trimmed by 6 bases and the J gene end by 9 bases; junction bases not matched to a gene: 13. In nucleotides, the CDR3 is TGTGCCAGCAGAGAACCGGGACAGGGGGAGGTAGGTGAGCAGTTCTTC. Translation gives CASREPGQGEVGEQFF.

The chain joins TRBV11-2 to TRBJ1-3, with 11 positions matching TRBD1. The germline V gene has CDR1 SGHAT and CDR2 FQNNGV. The CDR3 contains 15 residues. V dropped 3 bases and J dropped 4; count of bases not matched to a gene: 2. The CDR3 region has the DNA TGTGCCAGCAGCTTGGGGACAGGGGGAGGAAACACCATATATTTT. Its translation is CASSLGTGGGNTIYF.

The rearrangement links TRBV19 to TRBJ2-7; D is possibly TRBD2 (7 bases). Trimming left V 6 bases short and J 3 bases short, with 18 bases between. The CDR3 totals 15 residues. Germline V CDR1 and CDR2: LNHDA, SQIVND (reference sequence). DNA for the CDR3: TGTGCCAGTAGACGAGGGGGGGCCGCAAACTACGAGCAGTACTTC. Residues: CASRRGGAANYEQYF.

The chain combines TRBV6-5 with TRBJ1-2; 9 nucleotides line up with TRBD1. In germline, CDR1 is MNHEY, CDR2 SVGAGI. CDR3 length equals 15 residues. Germline trimming cut 6 bases from V and 3 bases from J; bases unmatched to any gene: 8. CDR3 sequence: CASRYGDRVDYGYTF. In DNA, the CDR3 is TGTGCCAGCAGATACGGGGACAGGGTGGACTATGGCTACACCTTC.

This chain joins TRBV6-5 and TRBJ2-1, with 8 positions matching TRBD2. This CDR3 region has 14 residues. V lost 5 bases, J lost 6 bases, and 6 bases stayed unmatched. Germline lookup yields CDR1 MNHEY and CDR2 SVGAGI. DNA of the CDR3: TGTGCCAGCAGTGTACTAGCGGCCCCCAATGAGCAGTTCTTC. Its protein is CASSVLAAPNEQFF.

The rearrangement joins TRBV9 to TRBJ1-3; no definite D call. CDR3 size: 15 residues. The V gene's germline CDR1 is SGDLS and CDR2 YYNGEE. Trimming pared 4 bases from V and 2 bases from J, leaving 13 bases between. As DNA, the CDR3 is TGTGCCAGCAGCACCGGGGTCCCTCCTGGAAACACCATATATTTT. Encoded protein: CASSTGVPPGNTIYF.

This clone appeared once. This chain connects TRBV5-3 to TRBJ2-3; tentative D call: TRBD1 (6 bases). TRBV5-3 is an open reading frame whose function is uncertain. Trimming took off 4 bases at V and 8 bases at J, with 14 bases between the two ends. The CDR3 runs 13 residues. CDR3 amino acids: CARSATGRATQYF. CDR3 in DNA: TGTGCCAGAAGCGCCACAGGGAGAGCTACGCAGTATTTT.

The chain links TRBV28 to TRBJ1-2, with 9 positions matching TRBD1. CDR1 MDHEN and CDR2 SYDVKM come from the germline V gene. Trimming removed 8 bases from V and 5 bases from J; junction bases left unmatched: 6. This CDR3 contains 13 residues. In DNA form, the CDR3 reads TGTGCCAGCCGACAACAGGGGGCGTATGGCTACACCTTC. Amino acid sequence: CASRQQGAYGYTF.

This chain connects TRBV9 to TRBJ1-2; D is perhaps TRBD1 (5 bases). V shed 0 bases and J shed 4 bases, with 13 bases lying between them. CDR1 is SGDLS, CDR2 YYNGEE, per germline. The CDR3 covers 15 residues. The CDR3 region has the DNA TGTGCCAGCAGCGTAGGGGGCAGTGGGGCCTATGGCTACACCTTC. Its protein product is CASSVGGSGAYGYTF.

V usage is TRBV5-1 and J usage is TRBJ2-5, with 8 bases identical to TRBD2. V was clipped by 3 bases and J by 5 bases; unmatched bases: 9. The CDR3 sequence is 15 residues long. Germline loops: CDR1 SGHRS, CDR2 YFSETQ. The CDR3 protein is CASSYRTGGMETQYF. CDR3 in DNA: TGCGCCAGCAGCTACCGGACGGGGGGGATGGAGACCCAGTACTTC.

V gene TRBV6-5 combines with J gene TRBJ2-1, with no clear D. CDR3 length: 14 residues. Germline V gene lookup returns CDR1 MNHEY and CDR2 SVGAGI. Trimming pared 5 bases from V and 5 bases from J, leaving 13 bases between. DNA for the CDR3: TGTGCCAGCAGTGAACTTGGCGGAGACAATGAGCAGTTCTTC. Translating it yields CASSELGGDNEQFF.

The V call is TRBV5-6, the J call TRBJ1-2; D might be TRBD1 (6 bases). The V gene's germline CDR1 is SGHDT and CDR2 YYEEEE. With 6 bases removed from V and 6 bases from J, the gap between germline ends came to 21 bases. The length of the CDR3 is 15 residues. In nucleotides, the CDR3 is TGTGCCAGCAACCAACCAGGTACAGGGACAAATGGCTACACCTTC. Residues: CASNQPGTGTNGYTF.

This rearrangement joins TRBV10-3 to TRBJ1-5, with D unresolved. The CDR3 has 14 residues. Germline loops: CDR1 ENHRY, CDR2 SYGVKD. Trimming cost V 8 bases and J 0 bases, with 11 bases left between them. The CDR3 reads CAIARDYSNQPQHF. CDR3 nucleotide sequence: TGTGCCATCGCTCGGGATTATAGCAATCAGCCCCAGCATTTT.

The CDR3 nucleotides are TGTGCCAGCAGTCCTGATGGGAGGGGCTACGAGCAGTACTTC. This gives the protein CASSPDGRGYEQYF. The genes are TRBV6-1 and TRBJ2-7, with 7 bases matching TRBD2. The CDR3 is 14 amino acids. V lost 5 bases, J lost 3 bases, and 7 bases stayed unmatched. Germline lookup yields CDR1 MNHNS and CDR2 SASEGT.

The chain carries TRBV9 and TRBJ2-5; D unclear. The DNA end favors TRBJ2-7, so the J call may be wrong. CDR3 length: 14 residues. CDR1 and CDR2 (germline): SGDLS, YYNGEE. The CDR3 is CASSPLLGDYEQYF. The CDR3 bases are TGTGCCAGCAGCCCCCTCCTAGGAGACTACGAGCAGTACTTC.

This chain connects TRBV9 to TRBJ1-3; D unclear. Per the germline V gene, CDR1 is SGDLS and CDR2 is YYNGEE. The CDR3 runs 13 residues. Trimming removed 2 bases at V and 4 bases at J, with 7 bases between. CDR3 loop: CASSVGSGNTIYF. The DNA for the CDR3 is TGTGCCAGCAGCGTTGGCTCCGGAAACACCATATATTTT. Looking up the rest from reference TRBV9 and TRBJ1-3 gives the full variable domain: DSGVTQTPKHLITATGQRVTLRCSPRSGDLSVYWYQQSLDQGLQFLIQYYNGEERAKGNILERFSAQQFPDLHSELNLSSLELGDSALYFCASSVGSGNTIYFGEGSWLTVV.

The rearrangement links TRBV6-1 to TRBJ1-4; possible D gene TRBD1, 6 bases. The CDR3 is 14 residues long. Germline V lookup: CDR1 MNHNS, CDR2 SASEGT. Trimming pared 6 bases from V and 8 bases from J, leaving 16 bases between. CDR3 sequence: CASSGGGRGEKLFF. The CDR3, as DNA: TGTGCCAGCAGCGGTGGGGGGAGGGGGGAAAAACTGTTTTTT.